These 7 T cell receptor beta chains came from one sample sequenced in a study of HIV-infected patients and healthy controls. Antiretroviral therapy had run roughly three months, about 14 weeks, before follow-up blood collection. Whole blood was used without fractionation, so all unsorted peripheral T cells were included. Reverse transcription used 450 to 500 ng RNA and constant-region primers for alpha and beta. Using multiplexing indices, alpha and beta chain libraries were generated apart by chain-specific third strand synthesis. TCRdb processed the 5' RACE reads anew with MiXCR; each CDR3 protein has one entry. The sample includes fewer than 20,000 distinct CDR3 sequences, more than 7.5% of them seen just once. Source: blood, taken during antiretroviral therapy. The receptors were gathered from an adult with HIV infection.

This clonotype was counted many times. The CDR3 reads CASSEAQGPNYGYTF. In DNA form, the CDR3 reads TGTGCCAGCAGTGAAGCGCAGGGGCCCAACTATGGCTACACCTTC. The J gene is TRBJ1-2, the V gene TRBV6-1; D possibly corresponds to TRBD1 (6 bases). Germline V gene lookup returns CDR1 MNHNS and CDR2 SASEGT. Trimming took 0 bases from V and 2 from J, leaving 10 bases between them. CDR3 length: 15 amino acids.

This clonotype was found many times. V is TRBV7-6 and J is TRBJ2-5; D is undetermined. This CDR3 is 14 amino acids long. Looked up from germline, CDR1 is SGHVS and CDR2 is FNYEAQ. V lost 1 base, J lost 1 base, and 7 bases lay in between. This CDR3 is CASSLGQLQETQYF. The DNA for the CDR3 is TGTGCCAGCAGCTTAGGGCAGCTCCAAGAGACCCAGTACTTC.

This clonotype was counted a few times. V and J are TRBV19 and TRBJ2-1, with a tentative D call TRBD2 (6 bases). Germline V gene lookup returns CDR1 LNHDA and CDR2 SQIVND (reference sequence). V dropped 3 bases and J dropped 5 bases, with 14 bases sitting between them. The CDR3 is made up of 15 amino acids. CDR3: CASSINGRYDNEQFF. The CDR3 region has the DNA TGTGCCAGTAGTATTAACGGGAGATACGACAATGAGCAGTTCTTC.

This clonotype is medium-sized (0.01 to 0.1%). Here the CDR3 reads CSAAYNEQFF. The CDR3 region has the DNA TGCAGTGCCGCCTACAATGAGCAGTTCTTC. This chain connects TRBV20-1 to TRBJ2-1; D remains ambiguous. V lost 6 bases and J 2 bases, leaving 2 bases between the germline ends. Per germline, CDR1 DFQATT and CDR2 SNEGSKA (reference sequence). The CDR3 covers 10 residues.

At least ten counts were recorded for this clonotype. The chain uses TRBV12-3 or TRBV12-4 and TRBJ1-1, with D perhaps TRBD1 (5 bases). The length of the CDR3 is 15 residues. Trimming left V 6 bases short and J 2 bases short, with 16 bases between. The CDR3, as DNA: TGTGCCAGCAGCCTTACCCCTGGGGGAAACACTGAAGCTTTCTTT. Translated: CASSLTPGGNTEAFF.

This clonotype was detected ten times or more. The chain couples TRBV20-1 to TRBJ2-3, with 7 positions matching TRBD2. The CDR3 loop spans 15 amino acids. Losses at the gene ends were 7 bases for V and 0 bases for J; bases not matched to a gene: 10. Germline CDR1 reads DFQATT; CDR2 reads SNEGSKA (reference sequence). CDR3 amino acids: CSVAGTKTSTDTQYF. In DNA form, the CDR3 reads TGCAGTGTCGCCGGGACTAAAACTAGCACAGATACGCAGTATTTT.

This clonotype was observed many times. The V and J genes are TRBV19 and TRBJ1-2, with unresolved D. Trimming cost V 6 bases and J 3 bases, with 14 bases left between them. The germline gives CDR1 LNHDA, CDR2 SQIVND (reference sequence). The CDR3 is made up of 14 amino acids. CDR3 in DNA: TGTGCCAGTAGGGACGGTACCTGGGACTATGGCTACACCTTC. Translated, it gives CASRDGTWDYGYTF.